The rows below give T cell receptor beta chains drawn from one sample of a study of blood T cell repertoires in COVID-19. TCRdb's copy holds only in-frame clones and misses some; the assay was immunoSEQ multiplex PCR. This sample yields about 200,000 clones, of which around nine tenths are seen a single time; around 1.5% belongs to the top ten. Sequencing was carried out using peripheral blood. The receptors stem from a man younger than 35 with active or convalescent COVID-19. The CDR3 runs from the conserved cysteine through the conserved F or W. Each record gives: V gene, D gene, clone size, J gene, CDR3 protein, CDR3 DNA. D genes are given only for firm matches. Some rows mark clone size as missing; the rest say once, few, many or name a class of expanded clone.

>TRBV5-4|TRBD1|NA|TRBJ1-2
CASSVDRGENGYTF
TGTGCCAGCAGCGTTGACAGGGGGGAGAATGGCTACACCTTC
>TRBV5-1|NA|few|TRBJ1-2
CASSPMAGLDGYTF
TGCGCCAGCAGCCCCATGGCGGGGTTGGATGGCTACACCTTC
>TRBV4-2|TRBD2|NA|TRBJ2-3
CASSQDAMGAGNVADTQYF
TGTGCCAGCAGCCAAGATGCTATGGGAGCGGGAAATGTGGCAGATACGCAGTATTTT
>TRBV9|NA|NA|TRBJ1-1
CASSVGDTNTEAFF
TGTGCCAGCAGCGTAGGGGACACTAACACTGAAGCTTTCTTT
>TRBV5-8|NA|NA|TRBJ2-1
CASSWGRSSYNEQFF
TGTGCCAGCAGCTGGGGGCGGAGCTCCTACAATGAGCAGTTCTTC
>TRBV6-5|TRBD1|NA|TRBJ2-7
CASSSGTAFYEQYF
TGTGCCAGCAGTTCAGGGACAGCCTTCTACGAGCAGTACTTC
>TRBV20-1|TRBD2|NA|TRBJ2-1
CSASGRLAETYNEQFF
TGCAGTGCTAGTGGGCGACTAGCGGAAACCTACAATGAGCAGTTCTTC
>TRBV4-1|TRBD1|NA|TRBJ2-2
CASSRTGATGELFF
TGCGCCAGCAGCCGGACAGGGGCCACCGGGGAGCTGTTTTTT
>TRBV6-5|NA|NA|TRBJ1-1
CASRRGQTTEAFF
TGTGCCTCTCGACGTGGACAGACCACTGAAGCTTTCTTT
>TRBV27|TRBD1|NA|TRBJ1-6
CASSVPGQGNSPLHF
TGTGCCAGCAGTGTACCGGGACAGGGTAATTCACCCCTCCACTTT
>TRBV27|TRBD1|NA|TRBJ1-1
CASSSGGQGGTEAFF
TGTGCCAGCAGTTCGGGGGGACAGGGTGGCACTGAAGCTTTCTTT
>TRBV5-4|TRBD2|NA|TRBJ2-3
CASSRGTSGTDTQYF
TGTGCCAGCAGCCGGGGGACTAGCGGCACAGATACGCAGTATTTT
>TRBV10-3|TRBD2|NA|TRBJ2-2
CAISESSLAGGNPGELFF
TGTGCCATCAGTGAGTCGAGCCTAGCGGGAGGAAATCCCGGGGAGCTGTTTTTT
>TRBV7-9|NA|NA|TRBJ2-7
CASATKRSYEQYF
TGTGCCAGCGCGACCAAGCGCTCCTACGAGCAGTACTTC
>TRBV7-9|TRBD2|NA|TRBJ2-3
CASSPTPRLAYGTDTQYF
TGTGCCAGCAGCCCAACCCCTCGACTAGCCTATGGCACAGATACGCAGTATTTT
>TRBV30|NA|NA|TRBJ1-1
CASTGHWNTEAFF
TGTGCCTCTACGGGACACTGGAACACTGAAGCTTTCTTT
>TRBV24-1|NA|NA|TRBJ1-5
CATSDVRSRNQPQHF
TGTGCCACCAGTGATGTTCGGTCCCGCAATCAGCCCCAGCATTTT
>TRBV28|TRBD1|NA|TRBJ1-4
CASSPRGPTNEKLFF
TGTGCCAGCAGCCCAAGGGGGCCCACTAATGAAAAACTGTTTTTT
>TRBV6-5|NA|few|TRBJ1-2
CASSSVNYGYTF
TGTGCCAGCAGTTCAGTAAACTATGGCTACACCTTC
>TRBV2|NA|NA|TRBJ2-3
CATPRGFTDTQYF
TGTGCCACACCTCGGGGTTTCACAGATACGCAGTATTTT
>TRBV24-1|NA|NA|TRBJ2-2
CATRYGNTGELFF
TGTGCCACCCGGTACGGGAACACCGGGGAGCTGTTTTTT
>TRBV7-9|NA|NA|TRBJ1-3
CASRETVSGNTIYF
TGTGCCAGCAGAGAGACAGTCTCTGGAAACACCATATATTTT
>TRBV5-6|TRBD2|NA|TRBJ2-1
CASSLFAGGGYNEQFF
TGTGCCAGCAGCTTGTTCGCGGGAGGAGGCTACAATGAGCAGTTCTTC
>TRBV7-9|NA|once|TRBJ1-5
CASSSSGGYNQPQHF
TGTGCCAGCAGCTCCTCGGGGGGGTACAATCAGCCCCAGCATTTT
>TRBV18|NA|NA|TRBJ1-5
CASSRSGQNQPQHF
TGTGCCAGCTCACGATCGGGACAAAATCAGCCCCAGCATTTT
>TRBV6-5|NA|NA|TRBJ1-1
CASSLDLNTEAFF
TGTGCCAGCAGTTTGGACTTGAACACTGAAGCTTTCTTT
>TRBV5-1|NA|NA|TRBJ2-7
CASSSDSTRGHSYEQYF
TGCGCCAGCAGCTCCGACTCAACGCGGGGCCACTCCTACGAGCAGTACTTC
>TRBV13|NA|NA|TRBJ1-1
CASSILNSAEAFF
TGTGCCAGCAGCATACTCAACTCGGCTGAAGCTTTCTTT
>TRBV5-8|NA|once|TRBJ2-7
CASSLRVSTGSYEQYF
TGTGCCAGCAGCTTGAGGGTTAGCACAGGCTCCTACGAGCAGTACTTC
>TRBV5-6|NA|NA|TRBJ2-3
CASSLSETNTDTQYF
TGTGCCAGCAGCTTGTCGGAGACCAACACAGATACGCAGTATTTT
>TRBV2|TRBD2|NA|TRBJ2-7
CASRFGTSGRRLYF
TGTGCCAGCAGGTTTGGGACTAGCGGGAGGAGGCTGTACTTC
>TRBV7-8|NA|NA|TRBJ2-7
CASSFRLQGSYEQYF
TGTGCCAGCAGCTTTCGGCTACAGGGCTCCTACGAGCAGTACTTC
>TRBV9|TRBD2|NA|TRBJ2-3
CASNLLAGDGTDTQYF
TGTGCCAGCAACCTATTAGCGGGAGATGGCACAGATACGCAGTATTTT
>TRBV30|TRBD2|NA|TRBJ2-3
CAWSVQAGGPDTQYF
TGTGCCTGGAGTGTACAAGCGGGAGGGCCCGACACGCAGTATTTT
>TRBV5-4|TRBD1|NA|TRBJ2-2
CASISGTATTGELFF
TGTGCCAGCATCTCAGGGACAGCGACCACCGGGGAGCTGTTTTTT
>TRBV2|NA|NA|TRBJ2-7
CASGGTAKGAQYF
TGTGCCAGCGGCGGGACAGCCAAAGGGGCGCAGTACTTC
>TRBV9|TRBD2|NA|TRBJ2-1
CASSSRDSGGAYNEQFF
TGTGCCAGCAGCAGTAGAGATAGCGGGGGGGCCTACAATGAGCAGTTCTTC
>TRBV7-2|NA|NA|TRBJ2-3
CASSYSATTSTDTQYF
TGTGCCAGCAGCTACTCAGCTACTACTAGCACAGATACGCAGTATTTT
>TRBV30|NA|NA|TRBJ1-5
CAWSGGNNQPQHF
TGTGCCTGGAGCGGCGGAAACAATCAGCCCCAGCATTTT
>TRBV29-1|NA|NA|TRBJ1-2
CSVGEGRGYGYTF
TGCAGCGTTGGGGAGGGGCGCGGCTATGGCTACACCTTC
>TRBV30|NA|NA|TRBJ1-2
CAWSFLASGEIGYTF
TGTGCCTGGAGCTTCCTCGCTTCAGGGGAAATTGGCTACACCTTC
>TRBV2|NA|NA|TRBJ2-7
CASRATAYEQYF
TGTGCCAGCAGGGCCACAGCTTACGAGCAGTACTTC
>TRBV10-3|NA|NA|TRBJ1-1
CAISVSMTEAFF
TGTGCCATCAGTGTAAGCATGACTGAAGCTTTCTTT
>TRBV2|NA|NA|TRBJ1-5
CASSGGGDRPQHF
TGTGCCAGCAGTGGGGGAGGGGATCGGCCCCAGCATTTT
>TRBV11-2|NA|NA|TRBJ1-2
CASSDGTLNGYTF
TGTGCCAGCAGCGACGGGACATTGAATGGCTACACCTTC
>TRBV5-1|NA|NA|TRBJ1-2
CASRLVSSSYGYTF
TGCGCCAGCAGGCTAGTATCTAGTTCCTATGGCTACACCTTC
>TRBV7-9|TRBD2|once|TRBJ2-1
CASISGRRYEQFF
TGTGCCAGCATTAGCGGGAGGAGATATGAGCAGTTCTTC
>TRBV5-1|TRBD2|NA|TRBJ2-7
CASSLGLAGVYEQYF
TGCGCCAGCAGCTTGGGGTTAGCGGGGGTCTACGAGCAGTACTTC